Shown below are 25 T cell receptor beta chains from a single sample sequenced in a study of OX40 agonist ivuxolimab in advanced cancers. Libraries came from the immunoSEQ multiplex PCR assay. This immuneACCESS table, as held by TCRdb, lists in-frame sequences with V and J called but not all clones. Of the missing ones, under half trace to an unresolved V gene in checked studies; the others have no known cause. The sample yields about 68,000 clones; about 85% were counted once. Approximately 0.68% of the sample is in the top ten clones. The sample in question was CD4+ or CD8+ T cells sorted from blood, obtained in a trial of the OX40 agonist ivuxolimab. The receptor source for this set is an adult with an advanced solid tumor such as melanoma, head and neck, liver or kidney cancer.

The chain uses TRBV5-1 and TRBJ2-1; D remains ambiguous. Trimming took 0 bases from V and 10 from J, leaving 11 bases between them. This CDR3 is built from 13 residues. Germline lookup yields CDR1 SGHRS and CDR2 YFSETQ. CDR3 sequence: CASSLEMGDEQFF. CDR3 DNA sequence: TGCGCCAGCAGCTTGGAAATGGGTGACGAGCAGTTCTTC.

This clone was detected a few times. The CDR3 sequence is CARFARPVNSPLHF. The DNA of the CDR3 is TGTGCCAGATTTGCAAGACCTGTTAATTCACCCCTCCACTTT. This chain links TRBV7-5 with TRBJ1-6. TRBV7-5 is recorded as a pseudogene. This CDR3 is 14 amino acids long.

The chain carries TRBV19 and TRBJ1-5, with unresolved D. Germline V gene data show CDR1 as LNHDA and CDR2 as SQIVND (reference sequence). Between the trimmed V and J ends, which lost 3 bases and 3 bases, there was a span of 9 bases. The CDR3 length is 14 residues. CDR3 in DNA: TGTGCCAGTAGTATTAAGAGCCCCAATCAGCCCCAGCATTTT. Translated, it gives CASSIKSPNQPQHF.

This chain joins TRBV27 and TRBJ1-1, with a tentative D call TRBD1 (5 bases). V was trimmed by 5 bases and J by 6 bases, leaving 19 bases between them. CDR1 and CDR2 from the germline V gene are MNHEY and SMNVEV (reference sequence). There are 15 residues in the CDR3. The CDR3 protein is CASSRGVWWPAEAFF. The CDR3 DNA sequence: TGTGCCAGCAGTCGGGGGGTCTGGTGGCCGGCTGAAGCTTTCTTT.

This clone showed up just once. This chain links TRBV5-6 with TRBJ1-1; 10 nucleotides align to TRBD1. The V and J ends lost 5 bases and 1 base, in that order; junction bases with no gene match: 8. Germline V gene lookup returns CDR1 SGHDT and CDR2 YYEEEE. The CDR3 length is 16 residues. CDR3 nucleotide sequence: TGTGCCAGCAGTAAGACCGGGACAGGGGAGAACACTGAAGCTTTCTTT. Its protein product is CASSKTGTGENTEAFF.

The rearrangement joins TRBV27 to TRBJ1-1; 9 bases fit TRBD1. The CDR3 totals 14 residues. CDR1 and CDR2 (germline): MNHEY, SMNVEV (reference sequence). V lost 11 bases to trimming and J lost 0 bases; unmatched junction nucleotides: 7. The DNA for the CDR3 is TGTGCCCGCGACACAGGGGGCGTGAACACTGAAGCTTTCTTT. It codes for CARDTGGVNTEAFF.

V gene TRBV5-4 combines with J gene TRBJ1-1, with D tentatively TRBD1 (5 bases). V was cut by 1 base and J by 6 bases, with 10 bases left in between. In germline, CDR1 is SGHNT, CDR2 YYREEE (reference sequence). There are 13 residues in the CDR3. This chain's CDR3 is CASSLLSGSEAFF. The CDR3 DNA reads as TGTGCCAGCAGCTTGTTGTCAGGGTCTGAAGCTTTCTTT.

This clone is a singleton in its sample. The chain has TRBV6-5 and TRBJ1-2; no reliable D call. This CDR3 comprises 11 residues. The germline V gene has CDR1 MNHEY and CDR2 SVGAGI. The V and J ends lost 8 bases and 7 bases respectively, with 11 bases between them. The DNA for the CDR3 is TGTGCCAGCTCAACGATGTCTGGCTACACCTTC. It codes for CASSTMSGYTF.

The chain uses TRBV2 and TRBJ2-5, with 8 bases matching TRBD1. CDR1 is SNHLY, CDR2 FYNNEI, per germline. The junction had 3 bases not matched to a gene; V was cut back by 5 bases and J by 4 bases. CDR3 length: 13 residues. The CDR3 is CASSTRGRETQYF. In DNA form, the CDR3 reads TGTGCCAGCAGTACCAGGGGGCGAGAGACCCAGTACTTC.

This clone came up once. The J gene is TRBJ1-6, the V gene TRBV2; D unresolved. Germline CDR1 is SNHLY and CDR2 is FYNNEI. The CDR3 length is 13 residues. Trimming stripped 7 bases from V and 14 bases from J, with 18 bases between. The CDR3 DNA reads TGTGCCAGCACTGGGCCTGATGGGGTCACCCTCCACTTT. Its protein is CASTGPDGVTLHF.

The CDR3 spells CATSLPSQETQYF. The CDR3 nucleotides are TGTGCCACCTCACTACCCTCTCAAGAGACCCAGTACTTC. The chain combines TRBV5-4 with TRBJ2-5; D unclear. Trimming left V 9 bases short and J 2 bases short, with 14 bases between. The length of the CDR3 is 13 residues. CDR1 and CDR2 (germline): SGHNT, YYREEE (reference sequence).

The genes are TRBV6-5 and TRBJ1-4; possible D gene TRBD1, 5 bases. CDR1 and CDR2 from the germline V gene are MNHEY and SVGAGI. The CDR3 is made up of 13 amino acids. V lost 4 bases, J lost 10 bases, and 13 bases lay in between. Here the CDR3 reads CASSSRQNVKLFF. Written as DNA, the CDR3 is TGTGCCAGCAGTTCTCGACAGAACGTAAAACTGTTTTTT.

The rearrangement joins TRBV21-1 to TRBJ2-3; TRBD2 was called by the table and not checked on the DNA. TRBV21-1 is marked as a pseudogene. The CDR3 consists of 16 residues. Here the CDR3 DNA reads TGTGCCAGCAGCAGTGGGTCGGGGAATAGCACAGATACGCAGTATTTT. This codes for CASSSGSGNSTDTQYF.

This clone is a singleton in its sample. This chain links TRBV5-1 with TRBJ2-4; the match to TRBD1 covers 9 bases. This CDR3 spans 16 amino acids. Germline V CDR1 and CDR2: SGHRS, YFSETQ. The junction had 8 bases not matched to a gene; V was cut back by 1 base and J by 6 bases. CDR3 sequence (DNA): TGCGCCAGCAGCTTGAGTAGTTGGACAGGGGTAAACATTCAGTACTTC. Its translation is CASSLSSWTGVNIQYF.

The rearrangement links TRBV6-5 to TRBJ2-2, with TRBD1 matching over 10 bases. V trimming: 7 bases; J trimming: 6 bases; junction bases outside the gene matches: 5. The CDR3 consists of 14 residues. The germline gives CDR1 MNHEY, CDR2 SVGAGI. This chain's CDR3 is CASKGQGRSGELFF. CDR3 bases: TGTGCCAGCAAGGGACAGGGGAGGTCCGGGGAGCTGTTTTTT.

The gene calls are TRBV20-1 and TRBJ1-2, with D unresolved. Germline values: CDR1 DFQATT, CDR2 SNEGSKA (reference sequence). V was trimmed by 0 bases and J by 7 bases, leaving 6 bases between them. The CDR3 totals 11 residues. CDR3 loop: CSARDQVGYTF. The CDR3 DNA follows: TGCAGTGCTAGAGATCAGGTTGGCTACACCTTC.

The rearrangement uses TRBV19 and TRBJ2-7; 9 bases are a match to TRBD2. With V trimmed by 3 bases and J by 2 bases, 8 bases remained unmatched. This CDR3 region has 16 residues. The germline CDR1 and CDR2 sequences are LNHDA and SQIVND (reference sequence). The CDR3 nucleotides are TGTGCCAGTAGTATTGCGGCTAGCGGGGTGACCTACGAGCAGTACTTC. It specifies CASSIAASGVTYEQYF. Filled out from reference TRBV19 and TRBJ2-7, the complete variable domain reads DGGITQSPKYLFRKEGQNVTLSCEQNLNHDAMYWYRQDPGQGLRLIYYSQIVNDFQKGDIAEGYSVSREKKESFPLTVTSAQKNPTAFYLCASSIAASGVTYEQYFGPGTRLTVT.

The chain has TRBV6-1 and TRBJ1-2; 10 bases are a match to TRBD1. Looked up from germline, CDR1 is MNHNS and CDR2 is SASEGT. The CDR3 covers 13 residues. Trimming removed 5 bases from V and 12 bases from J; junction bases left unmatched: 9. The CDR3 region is CASSQTGGAANTF. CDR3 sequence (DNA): TGTGCCAGCAGTCAGACAGGGGGCGCGGCGAACACCTTC.

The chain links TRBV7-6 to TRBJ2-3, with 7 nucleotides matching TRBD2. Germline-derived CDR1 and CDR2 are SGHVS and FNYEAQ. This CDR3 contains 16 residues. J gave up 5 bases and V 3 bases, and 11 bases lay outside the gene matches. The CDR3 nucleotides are TGTGCCAGCAGCTTCTCTGGGGGGGTAGTTGGAGATACGCAGTATTTT. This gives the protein CASSFSGGVVGDTQYF.

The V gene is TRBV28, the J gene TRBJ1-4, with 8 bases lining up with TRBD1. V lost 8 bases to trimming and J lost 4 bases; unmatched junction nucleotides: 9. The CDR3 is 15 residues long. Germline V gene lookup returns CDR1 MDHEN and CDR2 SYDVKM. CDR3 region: CASATPGQDNEKLFF. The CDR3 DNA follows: TGTGCCAGCGCAACTCCGGGACAGGATAATGAAAAACTGTTTTTT.

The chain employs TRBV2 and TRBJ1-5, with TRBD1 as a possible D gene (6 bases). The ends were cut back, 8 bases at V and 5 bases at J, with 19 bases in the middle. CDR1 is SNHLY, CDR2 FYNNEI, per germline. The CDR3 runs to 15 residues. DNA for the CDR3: TGTGCCAGCCGAGAGGGCGTACAGGGATATCAGCCCCAGCATTTT. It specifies CASREGVQGYQPQHF.

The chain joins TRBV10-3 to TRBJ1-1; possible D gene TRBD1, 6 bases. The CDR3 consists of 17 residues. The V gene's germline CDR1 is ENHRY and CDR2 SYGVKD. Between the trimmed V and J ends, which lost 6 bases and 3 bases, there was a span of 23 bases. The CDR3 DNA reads TGTGCCATCAGGGATGGGGGCGGCAGGGGCGTTGACACTGAAGCTTTCTTT. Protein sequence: CAIRDGGGRGVDTEAFF.

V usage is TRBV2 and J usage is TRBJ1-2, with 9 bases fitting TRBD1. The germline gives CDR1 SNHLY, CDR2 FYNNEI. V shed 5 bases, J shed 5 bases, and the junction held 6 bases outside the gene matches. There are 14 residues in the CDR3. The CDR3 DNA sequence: TGTGCCAGCAGTCCGGGACAGGGCAATTATGGCTACACCTTC. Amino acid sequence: CASSPGQGNYGYTF.

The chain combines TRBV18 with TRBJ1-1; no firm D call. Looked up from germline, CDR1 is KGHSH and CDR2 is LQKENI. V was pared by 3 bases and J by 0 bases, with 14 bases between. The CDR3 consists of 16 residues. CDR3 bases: TGTGCCAGCTCACCCCAGGTCGAGGTAATGAACACTGAAGCTTTCTTT. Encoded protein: CASSPQVEVMNTEAFF. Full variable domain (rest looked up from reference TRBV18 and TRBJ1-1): NAGVMQNPRHLVRRRGQEARLRCSPMKGHSHVYWYRQLPEEGLKFMVYLQKENIIDESGMPKERFSAEFPKEGPSILRIQQVVRGDSAAYFCASSPQVEVMNTEAFFGQGTRLTVV.

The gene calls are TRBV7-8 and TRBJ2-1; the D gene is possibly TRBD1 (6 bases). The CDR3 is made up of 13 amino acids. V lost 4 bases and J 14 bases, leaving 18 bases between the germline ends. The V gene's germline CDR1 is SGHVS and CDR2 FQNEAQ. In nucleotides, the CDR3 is TGTGCCAGCAGCTCTAATATCAGGGGCGAAAAGTTCTTC. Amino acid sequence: CASSSNIRGEKFF.